In its sample, the clone carrying this TCR beta chain was seen a few times. Its antigen is as yet unknown. The sample comes from a study of blood T cells in healthy people across ages. General study points: Estimated diversity across one million T cells was deemed an underestimate.

A J-beta primer mix and a sample-barcoded 5' primer were used in a second PCR of roughly 7 to 12 cycles. Using its own MiXCR run on the 5' RACE reads, TCRdb lists one record per CDR3 protein. This sample has roughly 560,000 distinct CDR3 sequences; less than 25% occur once, and the top ten carry just under 9%. J was trimmed by 2 bases and V by 5 bases; bases with no gene match: 9. Per the germline V gene, CDR1 is SGHAT and CDR2 is FQDESV (reference sequence). This CDR3 has 17 residues. These data were also filed under a second study, of T cells of mothers and their children.

This chain connects TRBV11-1 to TRBJ1-2; 12 bases are a match to TRBD1. The sequencing sample was made of blood. The sequence derives from a boy aged 5 to 17 in good health. CDR3 sequence: CASSPRPGTGGNYGYTF. CDR3 nucleotide sequence: TGTGCCAGCAGCCCCCGACCCGGGACAGGGGGCAACTATGGCTACACCTTC.